The present entry profiles one TCR beta chain with its context. Its antigen is currently unknown. Treatment reported: roughly 18 received Ad26.COV2.S at low or high dose, single or two shots; about 5 received placebo; per-sample allocation not given. Vaccine and placebo recipients were sampled on day 63 after the first injection. These data belong to a study of Ad26.COV2.S vaccination and SARS-CoV-2 variants. Study-level findings and limits: Substantial breadth was reported for post-vaccination spike-specific CD8+ and CD4+ T cells.

Germline V gene sequence: CDR1 MNHEY, CDR2 SVGAGI. The V and J ends lost 10 bases and 1 base respectively, with 13 bases between them. The CDR3 runs to 13 residues. Produced via immunoSEQ multiplex PCR; TCRdb's table is partial and in-frame only. The sample holds some 320,000 clones; 86% are singletons and the top ten take 1.5% to 2.5%. Sequencing was performed on peripheral blood, taken in a trial of Ad26.COV2.S vaccine versus placebo. The TCR comes from a person aged 18 to 65 who received the Ad26.COV2.S COVID-19 vaccine or a placebo. The V gene is TRBV6-5, the J gene TRBJ1-1; possibly TRBD1 for D (5 bases). CDR3 in DNA: TGTGCCACCTGCGGGGCCGCGAACACTGAAGCTTTCTTT. It translates to CATCGAANTEAFF.